This is a list of T cell receptor beta chains from one sample in a study of T-cell memory formation after mild COVID-19. One entry per CDR3 protein, called by TCRdb with MiXCR from the 5' RACE reads. Among some 300,000 distinct CDR3 sequences listed, roughly 20% were seen once. Sequencing was done on a sample of PBMCs or a T cell subset sorted from them (not recorded which). Source of these receptors: a man aged 18 to 30 who had mild COVID-19 (a few samples of this study predate the infection). Cell type and time point are not known. CDR3s include the opening cysteine and the closing phenylalanine or tryptophan. The D gene is left open where the match is weak. Clone size is given for some rows only: seen once, a few or many times, or a class if the clone is expanded.

v_gene: TRBV6-5
j_gene: TRBJ1-5
d_gene: NA
abundance: NA
CDR3aa: CASSYSRYSNQPQHF
CDR3nt: TGTGCCAGCAGTTACTCACGGTATAGCAATCAGCCCCAGCATTTT

v_gene: TRBV6-4
j_gene: TRBJ1-5
d_gene: TRBD1
abundance: few
CDR3aa: CASSEGQRCNQPQHF
CDR3nt: TGTGCCAGCAGTGAGGGACAGAGATGTAATCAGCCCCAGCATTTT

v_gene: TRBV29-1
j_gene: TRBJ1-2
d_gene: NA
abundance: few
CDR3aa: CSARDVGDGYTF
CDR3nt: TGCAGCGCCAGGGACGTAGGGGATGGCTACACCTTC

v_gene: TRBV12-3/TRBV12-4
j_gene: TRBJ2-2
d_gene: TRBD2
abundance: many
CDR3aa: CASSLRLAGGELFF
CDR3nt: TGTGCCAGCAGTTTACGTCTAGCGGGGGGGGAGCTGTTTTTT

v_gene: TRBV7-2
j_gene: TRBJ2-7
d_gene: TRBD1
abundance: NA
CDR3aa: CASSPDREVEQYF
CDR3nt: TGTGCCAGCAGCCCGGACAGGGAGGTCGAGCAGTACTTC

v_gene: TRBV5-1
j_gene: TRBJ1-5
d_gene: NA
abundance: few
CDR3aa: CASSSDGYSNQPQHF
CDR3nt: TGCGCCAGCAGCTCGGACGGATATAGCAATCAGCCCCAGCATTTT

v_gene: TRBV7-8
j_gene: TRBJ2-1
d_gene: NA
abundance: few
CDR3aa: CASSFQPRPNEQFF
CDR3nt: TGTGCCAGCAGCTTCCAGCCTAGGCCCAATGAGCAGTTCTTC

v_gene: TRBV12-3/TRBV12-4
j_gene: TRBJ1-5
d_gene: TRBD1
abundance: NA
CDR3aa: CASSSRTGVNQPQHF
CDR3nt: TGTGCCAGCAGTAGCAGGACAGGGGTCAATCAGCCCCAGCATTTT

v_gene: TRBV5-6
j_gene: TRBJ2-7
d_gene: NA
abundance: NA
CDR3aa: CASSTLGATSYEQYF
CDR3nt: TGTGCCAGCAGCACCCTGGGGGCCACCTCCTACGAGCAGTACTTC

v_gene: TRBV29-1
j_gene: TRBJ2-7
d_gene: NA
abundance: NA
CDR3aa: CSVEKQGGDEQYF
CDR3nt: TGCAGCGTTGAAAAACAGGGAGGGGACGAGCAGTACTTC

v_gene: TRBV12-3/TRBV12-4
j_gene: TRBJ1-2
d_gene: NA
abundance: NA
CDR3aa: CASSPVGVPYGYTF
CDR3nt: TGTGCCAGCAGCCCGGTAGGGGTGCCCTATGGCTACACCTTC

v_gene: TRBV5-6
j_gene: TRBJ2-1
d_gene: NA
abundance: few
CDR3aa: CASSSGPEQFF
CDR3nt: TGTGCCAGCAGCTCTGGGCCCGAGCAGTTCTTC

v_gene: TRBV5-1
j_gene: TRBJ1-1
d_gene: NA
abundance: NA
CDR3aa: CASSFLGMNTEAFF
CDR3nt: TGCGCCAGCAGCTTCTTGGGAATGAACACTGAAGCTTTCTTT

v_gene: TRBV25-1
j_gene: TRBJ1-2
d_gene: NA
abundance: NA
CDR3aa: CASTPGSVSGYTF
CDR3nt: TGTGCCAGCACCCCCGGGAGCGTCAGTGGCTACACCTTC

v_gene: TRBV6-2/TRBV6-3
j_gene: TRBJ1-6
d_gene: NA
abundance: few
CDR3aa: CASSSWIRDGNSPLHF
CDR3nt: TGTGCCAGCAGTTCCTGGATAAGGGACGGGAATTCACCCCTCCACTTT

v_gene: TRBV12-3/TRBV12-4
j_gene: TRBJ1-1
d_gene: NA
abundance: NA
CDR3aa: CASTPLPRKAFF
CDR3nt: TGTGCCAGCACCCCTTTACCCCGGAAAGCTTTCTTT

v_gene: TRBV4-3
j_gene: TRBJ1-1
d_gene: TRBD1
abundance: NA
CDR3aa: CASSHRTGGNTEAFF
CDR3nt: TGCGCCAGCAGCCACCGGACAGGGGGCAACACTGAAGCTTTCTTT

v_gene: TRBV29-1
j_gene: TRBJ2-3
d_gene: NA
abundance: few
CDR3aa: CSADLGMGGMTDTQYF
CDR3nt: TGCAGCGCCGACCTTGGGATGGGGGGTATGACAGATACGCAGTATTTT